This is a list of T cell receptor beta chains from one sample in a study of T cells expressing NK-cell markers. Reanalyzing the 5' RACE reads, TCRdb keeps one entry per CDR3 protein, without DNA. This sample contains approximately 420,000 distinct CDR3 sequences. Material: blood T cells: a sorted CD56 or NKG2C T cell subset, CD4+ or CD8+ T cells, or bulk PBMC T cells (not recorded which). Receptors were obtained from a woman aged 45-60 years in good health. Each CDR3 is given with its conserved first and last residue.

V	length	J	CDR3
TRBV7-3	15	TRBJ2-3	CASSPGLAGRDTQYF
TRBV12-3/TRBV12-4	13	TRBJ2-1	CASSLSARHEQFF
TRBV6-5	15	TRBJ2-5	CASRGRRFLGETQYF
TRBV18	12	TRBJ1-1	CASSPPIVGAFF
TRBV20-1	15	TRBJ2-5	CSARDWLQGGETQYF
TRBV7-8	17	TRBJ2-2	CASSFSLGGPNTGELFF
TRBV10-3	16	TRBJ2-3	CAISGHTGYGTDTQYF
TRBV3-1	14	TRBJ1-5	CASSPALSNQPQHF
TRBV7-9	16	TRBJ2-7	CASSPRGSMSSYEQYF
TRBV5-1	16	TRBJ2-1	CASSFQVRVRGNEQFF
TRBV12-3/TRBV12-4	13	TRBJ2-1	CASSHGERDEQFF
TRBV12-3/TRBV12-4	14	TRBJ2-3	CASWTSGSPDTQYF
TRBV20-1	12	TRBJ1-2	CSAKGQGVSYTF
TRBV6-2/TRBV6-3	18	TRBJ2-3	CASSYSERTARGTDTQYF
TRBV15	15	TRBJ2-5	CATSRELTGDETQYF
TRBV5-6	15	TRBJ2-5	CASSFDRGEQETQYF
TRBV5-1	16	TRBJ1-6	CASSLSGSIGNSPLHF
TRBV2	13	TRBJ2-3	CASESGGGDTQYF
TRBV5-1	14	TRBJ2-1	CASSLDRTITEQFF
TRBV20-1	21	TRBJ2-3	CSARDLPGLAGGNFLRDTQYF
TRBV19	12	TRBJ1-3	CASLGRGNTIYF
TRBV5-1	13	TRBJ2-5	CASSLPSGTEEYF
TRBV10-3	19	TRBJ2-7	CAISDPPGGTGDNSYEQYF
TRBV5-1	12	TRBJ2-1	CASGLLPDEQFF
TRBV5-1	16	TRBJ2-1	CASSQTPGGVYNEQFF
TRBV29-1	14	TRBJ2-7	CSGGAGVGPYEQYF